These 28 T cell receptor beta chains were all obtained from the same sample, sequenced in a study of Ad26.COV2.S vaccination and SARS-CoV-2 variants. The method was immunoSEQ multiplex PCR; TCRdb's version includes in-frame clones alone and lacks a portion of them. The sample lists 290,000 or so clones; over 75% were seen once. The treatment was: 15 to 20 received Ad26.COV2.S at low or high dose, single or two shots; 5 received placebo; per-sample allocation not given. Collection of the samples took place on day 63 after the first injection of vaccine or placebo. The material sequenced was peripheral blood, taken in a trial of Ad26.COV2.S vaccine versus placebo. These receptor sequences come from a person aged 18-60 years who received the Ad26.COV2.S COVID-19 vaccine or a placebo.

The chain joins TRBV5-8 to TRBJ1-1, with D possibly matching TRBD1 (5 bases). Germline V gene data show CDR1 as SGHTS and CDR2 as YDEGEE. The V end was cut by 2 bases, the J end by 6 bases, with 14 bases between. The CDR3 runs to 14 residues. CDR3 bases: TGTGCCAGCAGCTTAATCTGGGGGGACGCTGAAGCTTTCTTT. Protein product: CASSLIWGDAEAFF.

The chain uses TRBV18 and TRBJ2-7; D unresolved. This CDR3 spans 15 amino acids. Between the trimmed V and J ends, which lost 2 bases and 6 bases, there was a span of 17 bases. The V gene's germline CDR1 is KGHSH and CDR2 LQKENI. The CDR3 DNA sequence: TGTGCCAGCTCACCAAATGGTCCCCAGCTCTTCGAGCAGTACTTC. Its translation: CASSPNGPQLFEQYF.

The rearrangement joins TRBV5-6 to TRBJ2-1; 11 nucleotides agree with TRBD2. CDR1 and CDR2 (germline): SGHDT, YYEEEE. V shed 0 bases, J shed 10 bases, and the junction held 12 bases outside the gene matches. The CDR3 contains 17 residues. CDR3 amino acids: CASSLGSGLAVWGEQFF. CDR3 nucleotide sequence: TGTGCCAGCAGCTTGGGATCGGGACTAGCGGTTTGGGGCGAGCAGTTCTTC.

The rearrangement uses TRBV13 and TRBJ2-1; 8 bases are a match to TRBD2. CDR3 length: 17 amino acids. The V gene's germline CDR1 is PRHDT and CDR2 FYEKMQ (reference sequence). The V segment lost 0 bases and the J segment 0 bases; nucleotides outside the gene matches: 4. CDR3 coding DNA: TGTGCCAGCAGCTTAGGTTCCGGGGGGGCCTCCTACAATGAGCAGTTCTTC. Protein sequence: CASSLGSGGASYNEQFF.

The chain has TRBV29-1 and TRBJ1-1, with a possible D match to TRBD1 (5 bases). CDR3 length: 11 amino acids. Germline CDR1 SQVTM, CDR2 ANQGSEA. V shed 3 bases and J shed 6 bases, with 8 bases lying between them. Here the CDR3 reads CSVDRDPEAFF. The CDR3 region has the DNA TGCAGCGTTGACAGGGATCCTGAAGCTTTCTTT.

V usage is TRBV25-1 and J usage is TRBJ2-3, with D maybe TRBD1 (6 bases). Trimming removed 3 bases from V and 2 bases from J, with 15 bases in between. Germline loops: CDR1 MGHDK, CDR2 SYGVNS. The CDR3 has 16 amino acids. The CDR3 nucleotides are TGTGCCAGCAGTGATTGGGGGCGGTCCTCCACAGATACGCAGTATTTT. This encodes CASSDWGRSSTDTQYF.

The rearrangement joins TRBV7-3 to TRBJ1-6, with D perhaps matching TRBD1 (6 bases). The CDR3 sequence is 13 residues long. V was pared by 5 bases and J by 10 bases, with 12 bases between. Germline V gene data show CDR1 as SGHTA and CDR2 as FQGTGA. The CDR3 loop reads CASSPGTLSPLHF. DNA for the CDR3: TGTGCCAGCAGCCCGGGGACACTCTCACCCCTCCACTTT. Full variable domain (remainder filled in from reference TRBV7-3 and TRBJ1-6): GAGVSQTPSNKVTEKGKYVELRCDPISGHTALYWYRQSLGQGPEFLIYFQGTGAADDSGLPNDRFFAVRPEGSVSTLKIQRTERGDSAVYLCASSPGTLSPLHFGNGTRLTVT.

The rearrangement uses TRBV2 and TRBJ1-1; D is unresolved. CDR3 length equals 14 residues. In germline, CDR1 is SNHLY, CDR2 FYNNEI. Trimming took 2 bases from V and 0 from J, leaving 7 bases between them. In DNA, the CDR3 is TGTGCCAGCAGTGAACTCGGGTTGAACACTGAAGCTTTCTTT. It codes for CASSELGLNTEAFF.

The V and J genes are TRBV6-2 or TRBV6-3 and TRBJ1-1; D call uncertain. V lost 2 bases to trimming and J lost 1 base, with 8 bases between them. Per the germline V gene, CDR1 is MNHEY and CDR2 is SVGEGT. The CDR3 has 14 amino acids. CDR3 in DNA: TGTGCCAGCAGTTACACGGGGAGGAACACTGAAGCTTTCTTT. Residues: CASSYTGRNTEAFF.

The CDR3 is CASSIRQGYEQYF. In DNA, the CDR3 is TGTGCCAGCAGTATCCGACAGGGCTACGAGCAGTACTTC. The V call is TRBV12-3 or TRBV12-4, the J call TRBJ2-7; TRBD1 aligns across 7 bases. The V gene end was trimmed by 5 bases and the J gene end by 3 bases; junction bases not matched to a gene: 4. The CDR3 is 13 amino acids.

V usage is TRBV25-1 and J usage is TRBJ2-1; 12 bases line up with TRBD2. From germline, CDR1 is MGHDK and CDR2 SYGVNS. J was trimmed by 6 bases and V by 6 bases; bases with no gene match: 6. The CDR3 length is 15 residues. CDR3 in amino acids: CASSLSSGGVNEQFF. The CDR3 DNA sequence: TGTGCCAGCAGCCTTTCTAGCGGGGGGGTCAATGAGCAGTTCTTC.

Comments on this clone: Other DNA sequences within the sample encode an identical CDR3. The chain joins TRBV18 to TRBJ2-7, with TRBD2 matching over 8 bases. Germline V gene sequence: CDR1 KGHSH, CDR2 LQKENI. V lost 3 bases and J lost 0; bases outside the gene matches: 1. The CDR3 length is 14 residues. The CDR3 loop reads CASSPGTSSYEQYF. CDR3 nucleotides: TGTGCCAGCTCACCCGGGACTAGCTCCTACGAGCAGTACTTC.

This clone appeared a single time. CDR3 coding DNA: TGTGCCTGGAGCGGGAGTGGGGTAGAGACCCAGTACTTC. Translated, it gives CAWSGSGVETQYF. The rearrangement joins TRBV30 to TRBJ2-5, with D maybe TRBD2 (6 bases). Germline V gives CDR1 GTSNPN, CDR2 SVGIG (reference sequence). This CDR3 region has 13 residues. V lost 3 bases and J lost 4, with 12 bases in between.

The gene calls are TRBV6-1 and TRBJ1-2; TRBD1 might be the D (5 bases). The CDR3 has 13 amino acids. Germline lookup yields CDR1 MNHNS and CDR2 SASEGT. V was pared by 2 bases and J by 10 bases, with 14 bases between. CDR3 in DNA: TGTGCCAGCAGTGAATCCGGGACGGGTCTCTACACCTTC. It translates to CASSESGTGLYTF.

This rearrangement joins TRBV19 to TRBJ1-4; D is unresolved. This CDR3 comprises 15 residues. With 4 bases removed from V and 4 bases from J, the gap between germline ends came to 13 bases. The germline CDR1 and CDR2 sequences are LNHDA and SQIVND (reference sequence). Here the CDR3 reads CASSSTVNLNEKLFF. CDR3 bases: TGTGCCAGTAGTAGTACAGTGAACCTTAATGAAAAACTGTTTTTT.

The chain carries TRBV2 and TRBJ1-1, with a weak D call TRBD1 (5 bases). CDR1 and CDR2 (germline): SNHLY, FYNNEI. Deletions cut 4 bases from V and 0 bases from J, with 9 bases between. This CDR3 spans 14 amino acids. CDR3 sequence: CASSVQGMNTEAFF. The DNA for the CDR3 is TGTGCCAGCAGTGTTCAGGGTATGAACACTGAAGCTTTCTTT.

The chain couples TRBV19 to TRBJ2-6; D assignment may be TRBD1 or TRBD2 (6 bases each). CDR1 LNHDA and CDR2 SQIVND come from the germline V gene (reference sequence). V was shortened by 3 bases and J by 0 bases, with 12 bases between the two germline ends. The CDR3 sequence is 17 residues long. CDR3 region: CASSMGGTSSGANVLTF. In DNA form, the CDR3 reads TGTGCCAGTAGTATGGGGGGCACAAGCTCTGGGGCCAACGTCCTGACTTTC.

This chain connects TRBV10-3 to TRBJ2-7, with a tentative D call TRBD2 (7 bases). V was cut by 3 bases and J by 4 bases, with 13 bases left in between. Germline CDR1 is ENHRY and CDR2 is SYGVKD. The CDR3 totals 14 residues. CDR3 sequence (DNA): TGTGCCATCAGTGATCGGGGGGCCGGTTACGAGCAGTACTTC. Amino acid sequence: CAISDRGAGYEQYF.

V is TRBV30 and J is TRBJ1-3; tentatively, D is TRBD1 (5 bases). Germline values: CDR1 GTSNPN, CDR2 SVGIG (reference sequence). There are 14 residues in the CDR3. Trimming removed 4 bases from V and 0 bases from J, with 10 bases in between. This CDR3 reads CAWTGGYSGNTIYF. As DNA, the CDR3 is TGTGCCTGGACTGGGGGATACTCTGGAAACACCATATATTTT.

The chain employs TRBV5-3 and TRBJ1-2, with D unresolved. TRBV5-3 is annotated as an ORF whose role is uncertain. Trimming cost V 1 base and J 4 bases, with 8 bases left between them. The CDR3 runs 13 residues. The CDR3 DNA reads as TGTGCCAGAAGCTTGATCCCCTTCTATGGCTACACCTTC. Amino acid sequence: CARSLIPFYGYTF.

V usage is TRBV12-3 or TRBV12-4 and J usage is TRBJ1-1; D not resolved. CDR3 length: 11 residues. V lost 8 bases, J lost 1 base, and 5 bases lay in between. The CDR3 here is CASLSNTEAFF. DNA for the CDR3: TGTGCCAGCCTCTCGAACACTGAAGCTTTCTTT.

J is TRBJ1-2 and V is TRBV6-6; the D gene is possibly TRBD1 (6 bases). Per the germline V gene, CDR1 is MNHNY and CDR2 is SVGAGI (reference sequence). This CDR3 comprises 14 residues. The germline V and J ends were trimmed by 2 bases and 9 bases, with 16 bases remaining between them. In nucleotides, the CDR3 is TGTGCCAGCAGTTACGGGGACACTAGATTAAGCTACACCTTC. Encoded protein: CASSYGDTRLSYTF.

This clone appeared a few times. V and J are TRBV2 and TRBJ2-2; 10 positions match TRBD2. There are 16 residues in the CDR3. CDR1 and CDR2 (germline): SNHLY, FYNNEI. The J segment lost 6 bases and the V segment lost 6 bases, leaving 10 bases of the junction unmatched. CDR3 protein: CASRKPGLAIAGELFF. The CDR3 coding sequence is TGTGCCAGCAGGAAACCGGGACTAGCGATTGCCGGGGAGCTGTTTTTT.

This sequence joins TRBV19 and TRBJ1-6; D ambiguous. CDR1 is LNHDA, CDR2 SQIVND, per germline (reference sequence). The CDR3 runs to 15 residues. Trimming took 6 bases from V and 8 from J, leaving 17 bases between them. CDR3 DNA sequence: TGTGCCAGTAGAGAAACAGCGGTGGTACATTCACCCCTCCACTTT. This encodes CASRETAVVHSPLHF.

This chain connects TRBV5-1 to TRBJ2-5; the D gene is possibly TRBD2 (6 bases). This CDR3 region has 13 residues. Per the germline V gene, CDR1 is SGHRS and CDR2 is YFSETQ. Trimming removed 5 bases at V and 3 bases at J, with 11 bases between. DNA for the CDR3: TGCGCCAGCAGTATCCGACTAGAAGAGACCCAGTACTTC. Its protein is CASSIRLEETQYF. The variable domain in full, completed from reference TRBV5-1 and TRBJ2-5, reads KAGVTQTPRYLIKTRGQQVTLSCSPISGHRSVSWYQQTPGQGLQFLFEYFSETQRNKGNFPGRFSGRQFSNSRSEMNVSTLELGDSALYLCASSIRLEETQYFGPGTRLLVL.

This rearrangement joins TRBV7-8 to TRBJ2-5; 8 bases line up with TRBD1. The CDR3 has 15 amino acids. Germline values: CDR1 SGHVS, CDR2 FQNEAQ. Trimming cost V 1 base and J 4 bases; bases outside gene matches: 5. CDR3 in DNA: TGTGCCAGCAGCTTAGGGTCAGGGGGCCGAGAGACCCAGTACTTC. Its translation: CASSLGSGGRETQYF.

This chain joins TRBV3-1 (or the pseudogene TRBV3-2) and TRBJ2-7; D perhaps matches TRBD1 (6 bases). The ends were cut back, 1 base at V and 4 bases at J, with 8 bases in the middle. The CDR3 is 13 amino acids. CDR1 LGHDT and CDR2 YNNKEL come from the germline V gene (reference sequence). CDR3 nucleotides: TGTGCCAGCAGCCAAGGACAGGCGTACGAGCAGTACTTC. Its protein is CASSQGQAYEQYF.

The gene calls are TRBV9 and TRBJ2-1; perhaps D is TRBD1 or TRBD2 (5 bases each). V was shortened by 4 bases and J by 13 bases, with 12 bases between the two germline ends. Germline-derived CDR1 and CDR2 are SGDLS and YYNGEE. The CDR3 is 11 amino acids. The CDR3 is CASSPRDAQFF. CDR3 in DNA: TGTGCCAGCAGCCCCCGGGACGCCCAGTTCTTC.